What follows is one T cell receptor beta chain and its context. The table came from immunoSEQ multiplex PCR; TCRdb's copy has only in-frame clones and leaves some out. The data hold some 69,000 clones, with roughly 76% observed a single time. The data originate from a study of blood T cell repertoires in COVID-19. V shed 4 bases and J 9 bases; nucleotides not matched to a gene: 3. The CDR3 totals 14 residues. In germline, CDR1 is SGHVS, CDR2 FQNEAQ. The chain employs TRBV7-8 and TRBJ1-6, with 10 bases matching TRBD1. Source material: peripheral blood. This receptor was obtained from a woman in her 70s with acute or convalescent COVID-19. The CDR3 here is CASSSGQGFSPLHF. The CDR3, as DNA: TGTGCCAGCAGCTCGGGACAGGGGTTTTCACCCCTCCACTTT.